Shown below are 18 T cell receptor beta chains from a single sample sequenced in a study of neurological immune-mediated disorders. As to time point: technical triplicate 1. MiXCR was run by TCRdb on the 5' RACE reads, yielding one entry per CDR3 protein. The data show fewer than 50,000 distinct CDR3 sequences, around 10% seen once. The sample comprised PBMCs. These receptors were taken from a man in his fifties or sixties with HTLV-1-associated myelopathy (HAM/TSP).

The table lists this clonotype with many counts. This rearrangement joins TRBV29-1 to TRBJ2-1, with a weak D call TRBD1 (8 bases). With 7 bases removed from V and 2 bases from J, the gap between germline ends came to 15 bases. Germline V gene data show CDR1 as SQVTM and CDR2 as ANQGSEA. The CDR3 has 14 residues. CDR3 DNA sequence: TGCAGCGGCAACAGGGGGGGAACCTACAATGAGCAGTTCTTC. Its protein is CSGNRGGTYNEQFF.

In this sample, this clonotype turned up many times. The rearrangement joins TRBV28 to TRBJ2-7; possible D gene TRBD1, 6 bases. Germline loops: CDR1 MDHEN, CDR2 SYDVKM. The CDR3 runs to 14 residues. V lost 3 bases and J 2 bases, leaving 11 bases between the germline ends. This CDR3 reads CASSFGTNTYEQYF. CDR3 nucleotide sequence: TGTGCCAGCAGTTTTGGGACAAACACCTACGAGCAGTACTTC.

In its sample, this clonotype was seen many times. J is TRBJ2-1 and V is TRBV4-2; the match to TRBD2 covers 9 bases. V trimming: 0 bases; J trimming: 1 base; junction bases outside the gene matches: 1. The germline V gene has CDR1 LGHNA and CDR2 YNFKEQ. This CDR3 is 16 amino acids long. The chain's CDR3 is CASSQEGLASYNEQFF. The CDR3 DNA follows: TGTGCCAGCAGCCAAGAGGGACTAGCTTCCTACAATGAGCAGTTCTTC.

This clonotype has a count of ten or more. The chain joins TRBV7-6 to TRBJ2-2; D unresolved. Germline V lookup: CDR1 SGHVS, CDR2 FNYEAQ. The length of the CDR3 is 13 residues. Deletions cut 1 base from V and 4 bases from J, with 4 bases between. The CDR3 DNA reads as TGTGCCAGCAGCTTAGTAATCACCGGGGAGCTGTTTTTT. This codes for CASSLVITGELFF.

This clonotype was detected ten times or more. The V call is TRBV27, the J call TRBJ2-1; no definite D call. Germline V CDR1 and CDR2: MNHEY, SMNVEV (reference sequence). This CDR3 comprises 14 residues. V dropped 0 bases and J dropped 5 bases, with 8 bases sitting between them. CDR3 amino acids: CASSLSSGHNEQFF. Written as DNA, the CDR3 is TGTGCCAGCAGTTTATCGTCGGGTCACAATGAGCAGTTCTTC.

This clonotype came up many times. The V and J genes are TRBV5-1 and TRBJ1-1; TRBD1 agrees at 8 bases. The CDR3 consists of 14 residues. J lost 3 bases, V lost 4 bases, and 5 bases had no gene match. Germline CDR1 reads SGHRS; CDR2 reads YFSETQ. CDR3: CASSVQGEDTEAFF. Here the CDR3 DNA reads TGCGCCAGCAGCGTACAGGGGGAGGACACTGAAGCTTTCTTT. The full variable domain, its missing parts supplied by reference TRBV5-1 and TRBJ1-1, is KAGVTQTPRYLIKTRGQQVTLSCSPISGHRSVSWYQQTPGQGLQFLFEYFSETQRNKGNFPGRFSGRQFSNSRSEMNVSTLELGDSALYLCASSVQGEDTEAFFGQGTRLTVV.

This clonotype was counted ten times or more. The chain combines TRBV4-1 with TRBJ2-1; 7 bases align to TRBD1. CDR1 MGHRA and CDR2 YSYEKL come from the germline V gene. The J segment lost 0 bases and the V segment lost 0 bases, leaving 5 bases of the junction unmatched. This CDR3 has 17 residues. The CDR3 nucleotides read TGCGCCAGCAGCCAAGATTCCCGGGACAGCTCCTACAATGAGCAGTTCTTC. Its protein is CASSQDSRDSSYNEQFF.

This clonotype was observed many times. The chain recombines TRBV20-1 with TRBJ2-4; D is possibly TRBD1 (5 bases). V gave up 6 bases and J gave up 1 base, with 19 bases separating them. CDR3 length equals 16 residues. The germline CDR1 and CDR2 sequences are DFQATT and SNEGSKA (reference sequence). The CDR3 coding sequence is TGCAGTGCATCCACAGGATCCTACTACGCCAAAAACATTCAGTACTTC. Amino acid sequence: CSASTGSYYAKNIQYF.

This clonotype was seen at least ten times. J is TRBJ2-1 and V is TRBV2; D perhaps matches TRBD1 (6 bases). V lost 0 bases and J 3 bases, leaving 9 bases between the germline ends. CDR3 length: 15 amino acids. The germline V gene has CDR1 SNHLY and CDR2 FYNNEI. CDR3 sequence (DNA): TGTGCCAGCAGTGAAGCGGCAGGGGTCTACAATGAGCAGTTCTTC. Translating gives CASSEAAGVYNEQFF. The whole variable domain, remainder taken from reference TRBV2 and TRBJ2-1, is EPEVTQTPSHQVTQMGQEVILRCVPISNHLYFYWYRQILGQKVEFLVSFYNNEISEKSEIFDDQFSVERPDGSNFTLKIRSTKLEDSAMYFCASSEAAGVYNEQFFGPGTRLTVL.

Many counts were recorded for this clonotype. At one boundary the junction diverges from the germline segment, which might be a read error. The genes are TRBV28 and TRBJ2-7, with 11 bases that match TRBD1. This CDR3 spans 15 amino acids. CDR1 is MDHEN, CDR2 SYDVKM, per germline. CDR3 nucleotides: TGTGCCTCGGCTGGGTGGACAGGGGGCTCCCACGAGCAGTACTTC. Its translation is CASAGWTGGSHEQYF.

This clonotype was observed a few times. V is TRBV20-1 and J is TRBJ2-1, with a possible D match to TRBD2 (6 bases). With 5 bases removed from V and 2 bases from J, the gap between germline ends came to 16 bases. The germline V gene has CDR1 DFQATT and CDR2 SNEGSKA (reference sequence). There are 15 residues in the CDR3. The CDR3 reads CSARRRLDTYNEQFF. CDR3 bases: TGCAGTGCTCGGAGGCGACTAGATACCTACAATGAGCAGTTCTTC.

This clonotype was seen ten or more times. This chain connects TRBV6-5 to TRBJ2-1; the D call may be TRBD1 or TRBD2 (5 bases each). Germline loops: CDR1 MNHEY, CDR2 SVGAGI. The CDR3 is made up of 13 amino acids. Trimming left V 1 base short and J 8 bases short, with 9 bases between. In DNA, the CDR3 is TGTGCCAGCAGTTACTGGAAGGGACATGAGCAGTTCTTC. Its translation: CASSYWKGHEQFF.

There are many counts of this clonotype. The rearrangement joins TRBV12-3 or TRBV12-4 to TRBJ2-5; 9 bases fit TRBD1. The CDR3 loop spans 14 amino acids. Trimming removed 5 bases from V and 6 bases from J; junction bases left unmatched: 7. The CDR3 DNA follows: TGTGCCAGCAGTGGGGACAGGGCTAGACAGACCCAGTACTTC. Translating gives CASSGDRARQTQYF.

This clonotype is categorized as medium-sized. The chain links TRBV24-1 to TRBJ2-1; D is possibly TRBD1 or TRBD2 (5 bases each). In germline, CDR1 is KGHDR, CDR2 SFDVKD. The CDR3 contains 17 residues. V gave up 0 bases and J gave up 9 bases, with 20 bases separating them. DNA for the CDR3: TGTGCCACCAGTGATTTGCCCGGGGCCCTCTCGATCGGTGAGCAGTTCTTC. Its translation: CATSDLPGALSIGEQFF.

This clonotype was detected ten times or more. One end of the junction varies from germline; a read error may be responsible. The chain employs TRBV9 and TRBJ2-3; TRBD2 matches 8 bases. The CDR3 has 17 residues. The V gene's germline CDR1 is SGDLS and CDR2 YYNGEE. CDR3 in amino acids: CASSEGLGGGSKDTQYF. Written as DNA, the CDR3 is TGTGCCAGCAGCGAAGGCCTCGGGGGGGGAAGCAAAGATACGCAGTATTTT.

In its sample, this clonotype was seen many times. The CDR3 bases are TGTGCCAGCAGCCAAGATTGGAAGGCGACTACCAAAGAGACCCAGTACTTC. This sequence encodes CASSQDWKATTKETQYF. V gene TRBV3-1 combines with J gene TRBJ2-5; TRBD2 might be the D (5 bases). This CDR3 contains 17 residues. Germline V CDR1 and CDR2: LGHDT, YNNKEL (reference sequence). V gave up 0 bases and J gave up 3 bases, with 17 bases separating them.

This clonotype was counted at least ten times. The chain couples TRBV4-1 to TRBJ2-5; 7 positions agree with TRBD1. Germline CDR1 and CDR2: MGHRA and YSYEKL. V lost 4 bases, J lost 5 bases, and 4 bases stayed unmatched. This CDR3 region has 13 residues. The CDR3 DNA is TGCGCCAGCAGCCCGACAGGGATGGAGACCCAGTACTTC. Translation: CASSPTGMETQYF.

The V call is TRBV29-1, the J call TRBJ2-1; D is perhaps TRBD1 or TRBD2 (6 bases each). Trimming shortened V by 4 bases and J by 6 bases, and 28 bases separated the two germline ends. Germline V gives CDR1 SQVTM, CDR2 ANQGSEA. CDR3 size: 18 residues. In nucleotides, the CDR3 is TGCAGCGTTGGGGGGGCTAGCACGAGAACCAGGACGTTCAATGAGCAGTTCTTC. This gives the protein CSVGGASTRTRTFNEQFF.